These T cell receptor beta chains were read from a single sample in a study of blood T cells in healthy people across ages. Each CDR3 protein is one row after TCRdb ran MiXCR on the 5' RACE reads. The sample holds roughly 1.5 million distinct CDR3 sequences, roughly two fifths seen once. The sequenced sample was blood. The origin of the receptors is a woman aged 18 to 35 in good health. CDR3s include the opening cysteine and the closing phenylalanine or tryptophan. The D gene is left open where the match is weak. Some rows mark clone size as missing; the rest say once, few, many or name a class of expanded clone.

j_call v_call d_call clone_size cdr3_nt cdr3_aa
TRBJ2-5 TRBV20-1 - few TGCAGTGCTAGAGATCACAAAGAGACCCAGTACTTC CSARDHKETQYF
TRBJ2-3 TRBV20-1 - - TGCAGTGCTAGTGGAGTTTCGGGACTCACTAGCACAGATACGCAGTATTTT CSASGVSGLTSTDTQYF
TRBJ2-5 TRBV20-1 TRBD1 - TGCAGTGCTCAAAGAGGACAGGGGGCTGAGACCCAGTACTTC CSAQRGQGAETQYF
TRBJ1-2 TRBV20-1 - many TGCAGTGCTAGAGTCCAACGGTCAAATGGCTACACCTTC CSARVQRSNGYTF
TRBJ1-5 TRBV10-3 - few TGTGCCATCAGTGAGCCTAGGGGCCAGGGTGGCAATCAGCCCCAGCATTTT CAISEPRGQGGNQPQHF
TRBJ2-4 TRBV29-1 TRBD2 many TGCAGCGTGAGACTAGCGGGGGTAAACATTCAGTACTTC CSVRLAGVNIQYF
TRBJ2-1 TRBV10-3 - - TGTGCCATCAGTGAAGTGAGTGATGAGCAGTTCTTC CAISEVSDEQFF
TRBJ2-7 TRBV7-2 - - TGTGCCAGCAGCGAGCGAAGTGGTTACGAGCAGTACTTC CASSERSGYEQYF
TRBJ2-3 TRBV12-3/TRBV12-4 - - TGTGCCAGCGGAGGGGGTGCGCAGTATTTT CASGGGAQYF
TRBJ2-1 TRBV20-1 TRBD2 - TGCAGTGCAAGGGGAGGGCTAGGCTACAATGAGCAGTTCTTC CSARGGLGYNEQFF
TRBJ2-3 TRBV29-1 TRBD1 - TGCAGCGTTGGGGGACAGGGGCTAAATACGCAGTATTTT CSVGGQGLNTQYF
TRBJ1-2 TRBV12-3/TRBV12-4 - - TGTGCCAGCAGTCCAGGAACCTCGTATACTGGCTACACCTTC CASSPGTSYTGYTF
TRBJ2-1 TRBV27 TRBD1 - TGTGCCAGCAGCCAGGGGACAGGAGACAATGAGCAGTTCTTC CASSQGTGDNEQFF
TRBJ2-3 TRBV6-5 TRBD2 many TGTGCCAGCAGTTACAGTCCTAGCGGGGGAGGTACAGATACGCAGTATTTT CASSYSPSGGGTDTQYF
TRBJ2-7 TRBV29-1 - - TGCAGCGTGGAAGCCAATCACGACGAGCAGTACTTC CSVEANHDEQYF
TRBJ1-2 TRBV27 - many TGTGCCAGCAGTTTATTGGGTAACTATGGCTACACCTTC CASSLLGNYGYTF
TRBJ1-4 TRBV4-3 - - TGCGCCAGCAGCCACCCGGGACCGTTCGAAAAACTGTTTTTT CASSHPGPFEKLFF
TRBJ2-4 TRBV28 - few TGTGCCAGCAGTTTTGGGGGGCAAGCCAAAAACATTCAGTACTTC CASSFGGQAKNIQYF
TRBJ2-3 TRBV11-2 TRBD2 few TGTGCCAGCAGCTCACAGCGGGGTCGGCCAGATACGCAGTATTTT CASSSQRGRPDTQYF
TRBJ2-3 TRBV4-3 - - TGCGCCGTAATAGTGGATACGCAGTATTTT CAVIVDTQYF
TRBJ1-1 TRBV12-3/TRBV12-4 - many TGTGCCAGCAGAATGGGGGGGTCTGAAGCTTTCTTT CASRMGGSEAFF
TRBJ1-5 TRBV2 - - TGTGCCAGCAGGGTGAACCAGCCCCAGCATTTT CASRVNQPQHF
TRBJ2-7 TRBV18 - few TGTGCCAGCTCACCAGAGGACAGCTTCCACGAGCAGTACTTC CASSPEDSFHEQYF
TRBJ1-2 TRBV4-1 - few TGCGCCAGCAGCCAAACTCCGGGCCCTTCGGGTGGCTACACCTTC CASSQTPGPSGGYTF
TRBJ2-7 TRBV4-3 - - TGCGCCAGCAGCCAAGTTATGCTGGGCGAGCAGTACTTC CASSQVMLGEQYF
TRBJ2-3 TRBV6-5 TRBD1 once TGTACCAGCAGCCCTGGGACAGGTTTCACAGATACGCAGTATTTT CTSSPGTGFTDTQYF
TRBJ2-6 TRBV29-1 - once TGCAGCGTTCAACTCCCACGGGGCTCTGGGGCCAACGTCCTGACTTTC CSVQLPRGSGANVLTF
TRBJ2-7 TRBV7-2 TRBD2 once TGTGCCAGCAGTAAAGTGGCAGCGGGAGGATCCGAGCAGTACTTC CASSKVAAGGSEQYF
TRBJ2-7 TRBV4-1 TRBD2 - TGCGCCAGCAGGGGGGAGGGAGGGATCCACGAGCAGTACTTC CASRGEGGIHEQYF
TRBJ2-3 TRBV12-3/TRBV12-4 TRBD2 - TGTGCCAGCAGTTTGAGACTAGCGGGGAGTACGCAGTATTTT CASSLRLAGSTQYF
TRBJ1-1 TRBV7-8 - - TGTGCCAGCAGCTCCCATCGAAAAACTGAAGCTTTCTTT CASSSHRKTEAFF
TRBJ2-3 TRBV11-3 - - TGTGCCAGCAGTTCGGCGGGGGACGGGGGCACTAGCACAGATACGCAGTATTTT CASSSAGDGGTSTDTQYF